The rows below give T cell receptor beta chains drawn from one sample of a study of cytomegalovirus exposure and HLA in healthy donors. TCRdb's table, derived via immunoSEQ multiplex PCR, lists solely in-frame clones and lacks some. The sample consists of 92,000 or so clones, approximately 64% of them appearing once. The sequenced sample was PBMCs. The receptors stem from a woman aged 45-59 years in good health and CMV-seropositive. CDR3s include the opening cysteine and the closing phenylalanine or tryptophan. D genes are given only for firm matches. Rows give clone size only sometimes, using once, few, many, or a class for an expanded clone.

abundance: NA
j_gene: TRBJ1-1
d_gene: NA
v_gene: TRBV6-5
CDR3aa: CASKMDRNTEAFF

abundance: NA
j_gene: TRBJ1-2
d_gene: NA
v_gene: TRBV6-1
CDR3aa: CASSEATSGKEGYTF

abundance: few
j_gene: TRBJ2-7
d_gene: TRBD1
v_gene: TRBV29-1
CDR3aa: CSARDRANEQYF

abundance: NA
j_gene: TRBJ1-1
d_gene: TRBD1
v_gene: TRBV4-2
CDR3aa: CASSQSSDRGLPEAFF

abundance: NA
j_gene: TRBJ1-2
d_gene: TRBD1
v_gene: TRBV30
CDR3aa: CAWSDWTGTVYGYTF

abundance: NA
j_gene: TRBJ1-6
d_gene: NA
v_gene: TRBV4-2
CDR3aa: CASSQRLNSPLHF

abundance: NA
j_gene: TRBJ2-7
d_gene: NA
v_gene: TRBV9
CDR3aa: CASSVQGEQYF

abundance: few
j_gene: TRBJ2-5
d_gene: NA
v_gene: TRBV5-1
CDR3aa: CASSLGGQSGETQYF

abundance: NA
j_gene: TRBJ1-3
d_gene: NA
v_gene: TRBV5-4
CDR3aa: CASSFQGGNTIYF

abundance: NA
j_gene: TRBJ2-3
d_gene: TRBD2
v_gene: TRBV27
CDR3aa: CASSLAGVSTDTQYF

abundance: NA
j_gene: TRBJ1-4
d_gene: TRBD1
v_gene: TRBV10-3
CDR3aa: CAIRPGQGGEKLFF

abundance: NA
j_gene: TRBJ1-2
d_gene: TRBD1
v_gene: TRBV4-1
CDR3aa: CASSQGQSYGYTF

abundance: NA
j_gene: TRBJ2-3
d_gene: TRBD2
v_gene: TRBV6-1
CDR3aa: CASSEVFLAEQQYF

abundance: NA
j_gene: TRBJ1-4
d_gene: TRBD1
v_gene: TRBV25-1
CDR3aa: CASSSGQGAYGEKLFF

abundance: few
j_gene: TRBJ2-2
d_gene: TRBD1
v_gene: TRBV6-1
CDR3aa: CASDTGTGIPGELFF

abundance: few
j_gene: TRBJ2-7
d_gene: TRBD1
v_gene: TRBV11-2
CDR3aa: CASSFEQGAPYEQYF

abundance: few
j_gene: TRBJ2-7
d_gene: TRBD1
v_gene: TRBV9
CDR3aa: CASSVDGQASYEQYF

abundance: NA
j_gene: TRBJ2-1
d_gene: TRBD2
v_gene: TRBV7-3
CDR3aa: CASSISGGEEQFF

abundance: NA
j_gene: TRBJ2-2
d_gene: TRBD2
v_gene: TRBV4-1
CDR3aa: CASSHPSGRANTGELFF

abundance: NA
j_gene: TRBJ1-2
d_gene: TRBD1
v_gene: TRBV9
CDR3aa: CASSPDRAKNYGYTF

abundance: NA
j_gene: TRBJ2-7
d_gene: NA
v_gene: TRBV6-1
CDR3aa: CASSNRDSAWEQYF

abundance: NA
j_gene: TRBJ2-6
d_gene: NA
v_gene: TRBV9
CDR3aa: CASSALANVLTF

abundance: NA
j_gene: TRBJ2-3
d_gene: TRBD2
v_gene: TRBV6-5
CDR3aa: CASHVAGARTDTQYF

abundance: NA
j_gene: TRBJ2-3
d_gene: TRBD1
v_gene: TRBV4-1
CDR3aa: CASSITRDRGLADTQYF

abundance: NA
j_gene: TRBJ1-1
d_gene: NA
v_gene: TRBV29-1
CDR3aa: CSDRQEKGNTEAFF

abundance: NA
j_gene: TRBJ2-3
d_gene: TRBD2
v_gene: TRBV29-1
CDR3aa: CSLRTSFVGDTQYF

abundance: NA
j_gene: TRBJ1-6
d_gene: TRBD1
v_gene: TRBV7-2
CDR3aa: CASSPPGTVNSPLHF

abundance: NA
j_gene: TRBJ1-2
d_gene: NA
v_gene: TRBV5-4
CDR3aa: CASSFGGGDSYGYTF

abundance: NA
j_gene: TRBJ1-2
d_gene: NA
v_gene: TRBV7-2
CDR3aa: CASSLIMEGSGYTF

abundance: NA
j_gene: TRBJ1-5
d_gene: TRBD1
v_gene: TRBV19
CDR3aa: CASSPEGQGNNQPQHF

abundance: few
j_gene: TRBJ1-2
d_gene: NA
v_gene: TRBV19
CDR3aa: CASSISFSTVYYGYTF

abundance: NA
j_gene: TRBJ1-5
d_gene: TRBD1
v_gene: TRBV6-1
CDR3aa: CASSSRDRVDQPQHF

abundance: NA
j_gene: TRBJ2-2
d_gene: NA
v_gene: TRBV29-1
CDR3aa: CSSLSPTGELFF

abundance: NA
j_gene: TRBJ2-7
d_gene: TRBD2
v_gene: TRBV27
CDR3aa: CASSLLPGLADHEQYF

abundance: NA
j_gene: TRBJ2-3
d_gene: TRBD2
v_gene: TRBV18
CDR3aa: CASSTGTSGTDTQYF

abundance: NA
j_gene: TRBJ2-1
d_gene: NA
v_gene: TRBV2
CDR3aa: CASRASPGRTTNEQFF

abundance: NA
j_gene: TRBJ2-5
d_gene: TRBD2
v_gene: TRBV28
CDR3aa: CASSLGLAGETQYF

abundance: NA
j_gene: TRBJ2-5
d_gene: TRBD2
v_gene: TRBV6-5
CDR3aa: CASGAAGVKTQYF

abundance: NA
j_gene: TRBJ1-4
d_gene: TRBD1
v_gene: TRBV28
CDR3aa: CASSLQGAGNEKLFF

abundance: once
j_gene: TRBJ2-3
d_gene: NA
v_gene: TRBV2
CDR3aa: CASSEGQATYTDTQYF

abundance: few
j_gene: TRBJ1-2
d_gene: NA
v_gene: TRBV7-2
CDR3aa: CASTSRALYGYTF

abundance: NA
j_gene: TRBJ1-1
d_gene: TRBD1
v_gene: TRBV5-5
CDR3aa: CASSLGTGGQAFF

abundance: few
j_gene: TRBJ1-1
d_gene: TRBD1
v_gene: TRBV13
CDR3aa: CASSLGQGAGMNTEAFF

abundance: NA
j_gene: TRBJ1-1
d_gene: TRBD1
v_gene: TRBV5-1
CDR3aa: CASSGTGTSTEAFF

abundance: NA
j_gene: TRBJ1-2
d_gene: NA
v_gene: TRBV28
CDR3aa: CASNAESGSLYYGYTF

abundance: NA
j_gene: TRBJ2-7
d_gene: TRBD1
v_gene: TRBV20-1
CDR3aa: CSGTDSYEQYF

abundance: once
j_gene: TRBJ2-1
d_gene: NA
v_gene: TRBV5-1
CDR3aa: CASSSGGNEQFF